The rows below give T cell receptor beta chains drawn from one sample of a study of cytotoxic CD8 clonotypes in ibrutinib-treated CLL. The method was immunoSEQ multiplex PCR; TCRdb's version includes in-frame clones alone and lacks a portion of them. The sample records hundreds of thousands of clones, 70% being singletons. This specimen was PBMCs, taken after 24 months of ibrutinib treatment. These receptors were collected from a human donor with chronic lymphocytic leukemia. CDR3s include the opening cysteine and the closing phenylalanine or tryptophan. D genes are given only for firm matches. Size tells how often a clone was seen (once, few, many) or the class of an expanded clone, and some rows leave it out.

d_call: -; j_call: TRBJ1-2; clone_size: -; v_call: TRBV28; cdr3_aa: CASSLRLNYGYTF; cdr3_nt: TGTGCCAGCAGTTTAAGACTTAACTATGGCTACACCTTC
d_call: TRBD2; j_call: TRBJ2-5; clone_size: -; v_call: TRBV15; cdr3_aa: CATSRDRAGGEETQYF; cdr3_nt: TGTGCCACCAGCAGAGATCGGGCGGGAGGGGAAGAGACCCAGTACTTC
d_call: -; j_call: TRBJ2-5; clone_size: -; v_call: TRBV7-2; cdr3_aa: CASSSPGARVATQYF; cdr3_nt: TGTGCCAGCAGCTCCCCTGGGGCCAGGGTAGCGACCCAGTACTTC
d_call: -; j_call: TRBJ2-5; clone_size: few; v_call: TRBV6-1; cdr3_aa: CASSVWVQETQYF; cdr3_nt: TGTGCCAGCAGTGTATGGGTGCAAGAGACCCAGTACTTC
d_call: -; j_call: TRBJ2-3; clone_size: -; v_call: TRBV30; cdr3_aa: CACARAASSADTQYF; cdr3_nt: TGTGCCTGTGCGAGGGCGGCGTCAAGCGCAGATACGCAGTATTTT
d_call: -; j_call: TRBJ2-5; clone_size: few; v_call: TRBV28; cdr3_aa: CASRSGFSKKTQYF; cdr3_nt: TGTGCCAGCAGGTCGGGATTTTCAAAAAAGACCCAGTACTTC
d_call: TRBD1; j_call: TRBJ2-2; clone_size: -; v_call: TRBV29-1; cdr3_aa: CSGSRQGAGELFF; cdr3_nt: TGCAGCGGGTCCCGACAGGGAGCCGGGGAGCTGTTTTTT
d_call: TRBD2; j_call: TRBJ2-1; clone_size: -; v_call: TRBV27; cdr3_aa: CASSLRERPYNEQFF; cdr3_nt: TGTGCCAGCAGTTTGCGGGAGCGGCCCTACAATGAGCAGTTCTTC
d_call: TRBD2; j_call: TRBJ2-1; clone_size: once; v_call: TRBV7-3; cdr3_aa: CASSFTGGTAEQFF; cdr3_nt: TGTGCCAGCAGCTTTACGGGAGGGACTGCTGAGCAGTTCTTC
d_call: -; j_call: TRBJ1-4; clone_size: once; v_call: TRBV5-1; cdr3_aa: CASRLEWGPASGEKLFF; cdr3_nt: TGCGCCAGCCGCCTGGAGTGGGGGCCTGCCTCTGGTGAAAAACTGTTTTTT
d_call: TRBD2; j_call: TRBJ2-3; clone_size: -; v_call: TRBV28; cdr3_aa: CASSSYRLAGSTDTQYF; cdr3_nt: TGTGCCAGCAGCTCCTACCGACTAGCGGGTAGCACAGATACGCAGTATTTT